The T cell receptor beta chain under discussion was sequenced for a study of T cell repertoires in cytomegalovirus infection. As for the study in general: CMV infection and matching HLA type were both indicated by public TCR beta signatures. General study points: The ex vivo response showed dominance by HLA-C-restricted CMV-specific TCR beta clonotypes.

The V gene's germline CDR1 is MNHNY and CDR2 SVGAGI (reference sequence). V was clipped by 6 bases and J by 3 bases, with 8 bases between them. The CDR3 sequence is 12 residues long. MiXCR was run by TCRdb on the reads, yielding one entry per CDR3 protein. The sample has around 770,000 distinct CDR3 sequences; 29% are singletons. This clonotype has just a few counts. Its antigen is unidentified. This chain uses TRBV6-6 with TRBJ1-2, with no clear D. The sequence derives from a human donor in good health (CMV status not recorded). Some clones in this sample may be carry-over from other donors' samples. Source: cultured CD8+ T cells from PBMCs, taken from culture after CMV antigen stimulation. The CDR3 here is CASRAPDYGYTF. CDR3 coding DNA: TGTGCCAGCAGGGCTCCGGACTATGGCTACACCTTC.